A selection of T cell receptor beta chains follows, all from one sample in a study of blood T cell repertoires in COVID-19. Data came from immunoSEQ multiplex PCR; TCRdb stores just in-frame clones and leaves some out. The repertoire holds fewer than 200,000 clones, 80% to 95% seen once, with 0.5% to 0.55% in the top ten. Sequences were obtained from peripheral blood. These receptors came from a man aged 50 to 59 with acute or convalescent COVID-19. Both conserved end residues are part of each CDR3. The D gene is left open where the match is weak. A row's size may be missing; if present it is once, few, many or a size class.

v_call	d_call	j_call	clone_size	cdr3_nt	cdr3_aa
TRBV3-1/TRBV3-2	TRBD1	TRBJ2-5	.	TGTGCCAGCAGCCCCAGCCGGGACAGGGGACAAGAGACCCAGTACTTC	CASSPSRDRGQETQYF
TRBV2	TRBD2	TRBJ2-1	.	TGTGCCAGCACACGGAGATTAACTAGCGGGAGCTCCTACAATGAGCAGTTCTTC	CASTRRLTSGSSYNEQFF
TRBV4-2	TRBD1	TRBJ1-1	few	TGTGCCAGCAGTCCGGACAAAACAGGGGGGACTGAAGCTTTCTTT	CASSPDKTGGTEAFF
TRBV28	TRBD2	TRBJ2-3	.	TGTGCCAGCAGTTTTCGGAGCGGGAGAACAGATACGCAGTATTTT	CASSFRSGRTDTQYF
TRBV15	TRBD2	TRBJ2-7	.	TGTGCCACCAGCGCGGGACTAGCGGGATTTGAGCAGTACTTC	CATSAGLAGFEQYF
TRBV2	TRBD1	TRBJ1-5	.	TGTGCCAGCAGTGACGACAGGGGGCTCAAGGCCCAGCATTTT	CASSDDRGLKAQHF
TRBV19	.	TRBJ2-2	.	TGTGCCAGTAGTATAGCTCGAGAAAGCCGGGAGCTGTTTTTT	CASSIARESRELFF
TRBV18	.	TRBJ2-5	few	TGTGCCAGCTCACGCGACGGCGGGGAGACCCAGTACTTC	CASSRDGGETQYF
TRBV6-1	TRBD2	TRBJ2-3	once	TGTGCCAGCAGTGAAAGAGCTAGCGGGACCGGGTATGATACGCAGTATTTT	CASSERASGTGYDTQYF
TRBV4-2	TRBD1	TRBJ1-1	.	TGTGCCAGCAGCCGGACAGGGCAGAACACTGAAGCTTTCTTT	CASSRTGQNTEAFF
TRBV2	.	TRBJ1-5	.	TGTGCCAGCAGGATGGACACAGATAGCAATCAGCCCCAGCATTTT	CASRMDTDSNQPQHF
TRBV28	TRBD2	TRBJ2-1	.	TGTGCCAGCAACTTAAGGGGCGGGAGTTCCTACAATGAGCAGTTCTTC	CASNLRGGSSYNEQFF
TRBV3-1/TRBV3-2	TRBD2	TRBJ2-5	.	TGTGCCAGCAGCCTGTCTAGCGGGGGAGAGACCCAGTACTTC	CASSLSSGGETQYF
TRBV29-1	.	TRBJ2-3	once	TGCAGCGCCTTGGGGGGATCGGATTCCGACACAGATACGCAGTATTTT	CSALGGSDSDTDTQYF
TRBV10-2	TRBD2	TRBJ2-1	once	TGCGCCAGCAGTTTAGCGGGAGGGCGGGGAAATGAGCAGTTCTTC	CASSLAGGRGNEQFF
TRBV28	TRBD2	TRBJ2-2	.	TGTGCCAGCAAGACTAGCGGGTTTTTCGGGGAGCTGTTTTTT	CASKTSGFFGELFF
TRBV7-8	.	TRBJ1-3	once	TGTGCCAGCAGCCCTGGGGCAATGACCTCTGGAAACACCATATATTTT	CASSPGAMTSGNTIYF
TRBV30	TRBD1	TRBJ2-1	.	TGTGCCTGGAGCGCGGACAGGGGACAGCAGTTCTTC	CAWSADRGQQFF
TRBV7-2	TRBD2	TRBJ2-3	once	TGTGCCAGCAGCCTACAGGCGTGGCACCGCGGGAGGCTCGGTGATACGCAGTATTTT	CASSLQAWHRGRLGDTQYF
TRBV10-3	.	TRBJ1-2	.	TGTGCCATCAGGGGGAGTAGGACCTATGGCTACACCTTC	CAIRGSRTYGYTF
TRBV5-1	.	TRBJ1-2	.	TGCGCCAGCAACTCCGATGGGGCAGTTAACTATGGCTACACCTTC	CASNSDGAVNYGYTF
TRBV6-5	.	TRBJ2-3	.	TGTGCCAGCACTTTGAAGGGAGCGCAGTATTTT	CASTLKGAQYF
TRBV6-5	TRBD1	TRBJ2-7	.	TGTGCCAGCAGTTACTCGCGACAGGGGGCTTACGAGCAGTACTTC	CASSYSRQGAYEQYF
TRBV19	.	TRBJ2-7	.	TGTGCCAGTAGTACGACGGGAAAGGACGAGCAGTACTTC	CASSTTGKDEQYF
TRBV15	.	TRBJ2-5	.	TGTGCCACCAGCACCATCCAATTAGAGACCCAGTACTTC	CATSTIQLETQYF
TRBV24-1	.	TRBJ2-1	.	TGTGCCACCAGTCTGTACAATGAGCAGTTCTTC	CATSLYNEQFF
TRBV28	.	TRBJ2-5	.	TGTGCCAGCAGTTTAGGGGACTTCCCCTTCCGTGAGACCCAGTACTTC	CASSLGDFPFRETQYF
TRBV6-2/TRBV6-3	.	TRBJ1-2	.	TGTGCCAGCAGTTCCCCTCCGGTACCTTATGGCTACACCTTC	CASSSPPVPYGYTF
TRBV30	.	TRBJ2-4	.	TGTGCCTGGAGTGTGAGCGGGAACATTCAGTACTTC	CAWSVSGNIQYF
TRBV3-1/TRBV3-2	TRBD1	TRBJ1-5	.	TGTGCCAGCAGCCACGACACAGGGGCCAATCAGCCCCAGCATTTT	CASSHDTGANQPQHF
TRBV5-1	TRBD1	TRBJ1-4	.	TGCGCCAGCAGCTTGCCCCAAGGACAGGGCTACGAAAAACTGTTTTTT	CASSLPQGQGYEKLFF
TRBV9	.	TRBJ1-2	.	TGTGCCAGCAGCGTAACACACAGGGTGGAGGGCTACACCTTC	CASSVTHRVEGYTF
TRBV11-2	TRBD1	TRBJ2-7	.	TGTGCCAGCAGCCCGGGGACAGTCAACGAGCAGTACTTC	CASSPGTVNEQYF
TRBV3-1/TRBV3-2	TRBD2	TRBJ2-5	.	TGTGCCAGCAGCCACCTAGCGGGAGGGCAAGAGACCCAGTACTTC	CASSHLAGGQETQYF
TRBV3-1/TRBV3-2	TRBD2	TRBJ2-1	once	TGTGCCAGCGAGTATAGCGGGACAAATGAGCAGTTCTTC	CASEYSGTNEQFF
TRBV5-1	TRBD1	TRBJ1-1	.	TGCGCCAGCAGCTTGTTGACAGGGTCTATGAACACTGAAGCTTTCTTT	CASSLLTGSMNTEAFF
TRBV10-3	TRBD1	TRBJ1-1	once	TGTGCCATCAGGGGACAGGGGACTGAAGCTTTCTTT	CAIRGQGTEAFF
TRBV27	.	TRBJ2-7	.	TGTGCCAGCAGTCCGCTGGCCGGGGACGAGCAGTACTTC	CASSPLAGDEQYF
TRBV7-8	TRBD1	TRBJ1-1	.	TGTGCCAGCGGGCAGGGGGTGAGCACTGAAGCTTTCTTT	CASGQGVSTEAFF
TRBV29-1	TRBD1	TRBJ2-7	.	TGCAGCGCCACTCCCGGGACAGGGGTATACGAGCAGTACTTC	CSATPGTGVYEQYF